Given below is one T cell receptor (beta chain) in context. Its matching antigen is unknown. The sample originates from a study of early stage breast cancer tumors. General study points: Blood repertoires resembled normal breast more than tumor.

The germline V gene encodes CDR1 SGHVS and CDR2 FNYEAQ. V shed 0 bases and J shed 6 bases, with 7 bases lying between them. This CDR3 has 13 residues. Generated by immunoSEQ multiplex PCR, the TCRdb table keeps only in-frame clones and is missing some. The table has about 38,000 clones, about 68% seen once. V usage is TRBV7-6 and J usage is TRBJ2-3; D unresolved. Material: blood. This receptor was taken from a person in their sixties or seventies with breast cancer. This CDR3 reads CASSLARMDTQYF. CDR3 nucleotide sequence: TGTGCCAGCAGCTTAGCGCGGATGGATACGCAGTATTTT.